This T cell receptor beta chain derives from a study of beta chain features in type 1 diabetes. Study at large: Researchers looked at over 100,000,000 sorted cells across all samples.

General study results and limits: A closer apparent resemblance between naive, central memory and Treg TCRB repertoires was seen in patients than in healthy donors.

This clone turned up a few times. Antigen specificity is unknown. Cells sorted by CD45RO/CCR7/CD25/CD127/CD95/CD27 comprised CD4+ naive, central memory, regulatory and stem cell-like memory cells. The study reverse transcribed the entire isolated RNA, so it sequenced expressed TCRB transcripts. TCRdb keeps only in-frame clones here, not all; method: immunoSEQ multiplex PCR. Found here are 300,000 to 350,000 clones, less than 9.5% of them singletons; the top ten hold approximately 0.47%. V dropped 5 bases and J dropped 6; count of bases not matched to a gene: 15. Germline values: CDR1 LNHDA, CDR2 SQIVND (reference sequence). The CDR3 sequence is 16 residues long.

Sequenced: central memory CD4+ T cells from blood. This chain uses TRBV19 with TRBJ2-7; 8 nucleotides align to TRBD1. The receptor comes from a woman under 30 in good health. CDR3 region: CASSYLGTGSSGEQYF. CDR3 coding DNA: TGTGCCAGTAGTTACCTTGGGACAGGTAGTTCGGGCGAGCAGTACTTC. The complete variable domain, with remaining parts taken from reference TRBV19 and TRBJ2-7, reads DGGITQSPKYLFRKEGQNVTLSCEQNLNHDAMYWYRQDPGQGLRLIYYSQIVNDFQKGDIAEGYSVSREKKESFPLTVTSAQKNPTAFYLCASSYLGTGSSGEQYFGPGTRLTVT.